Sequencing of this TCR beta chain was carried out in a study of CD8+ T cells in alopecia areata. TCR sequencing used cDNA made by reverse transcription of extracted RNA. Produced via immunoSEQ multiplex PCR; TCRdb's table is partial and in-frame only. Seen here are 200,000 to 250,000 clones, 64% observed once, and the top ten hold about 4%. J lost 6 bases, V lost 3 bases, and 7 bases had no gene match. The length of the CDR3 is 15 residues. CDR1 SGHRS and CDR2 YFSETQ come from the germline V gene. As to treatment: oral pan-JAK inhibitor, 5-10 mg twice daily. The sequence came from a human donor with alopecia areata. The chain combines TRBV5-1 with TRBJ2-2, with TRBD1 matching 8 bases. Sequencing was performed on CD4+ T cells sorted from blood, taken at week 4, from a patient treated with tofacitinib. DNA of the CDR3: TGCGCCAGCAGCTCCGGACAGGGTTCGCCCGGGGAGCTGTTTTTT. Translated, it gives CASSSGQGSPGELFF.